The 8 T cell receptor beta chains presented below share a single source sample, sequenced in a study of T cell responses to AZD1222 COVID-19 vaccine. Measured with immunoSEQ multiplex PCR; TCRdb has only the in-frame clones, and not every one. The sample consists of some 160,000 clones, less than 95% of them appearing once. This material consisted of peripheral blood, taken on day 0 of AZD1222 vaccination. The receptors shown here come from an adult in good health.

Concerning this clone: A read error may be the cause here, since a much bigger clone is one base away. The chain combines TRBV3-1 (or the pseudogene TRBV3-2) with TRBJ1-4; D is unclear. V lost 1 base to trimming and J lost 7 bases, with 4 bases between them. Germline values: CDR1 LGHDT, CDR2 YNNKEL (reference sequence). The CDR3 runs 12 residues. The CDR3, as DNA: TGTGCCAGCAGCCAAGTGGGTGAAAAACTGTTTTTT. Protein: CASSQVGEKLFF.

This clone was seen once. The V and J genes are TRBV30 and TRBJ2-3; D is unclear. CDR1 and CDR2 (germline): GTSNPN, SVGIG (reference sequence). This CDR3 is built from 15 residues. The V end lost 0 bases, the J end lost 0 bases, and 10 bases lay between the germline ends. CDR3 sequence reads: CAWSVQSHSTDTQYF. CDR3 nucleotide sequence: TGTGCCTGGAGTGTACAGTCTCATAGCACAGATACGCAGTATTTT.

Only a few counts were recorded for this clone. The J gene is TRBJ1-2, the V gene TRBV11-3, with a tentative D call TRBD1 (5 bases). From germline, CDR1 is SGHNT and CDR2 YENEEA. The CDR3 extends over 15 amino acids. V was cut by 5 bases and J by 4 bases, with 17 bases left in between. The CDR3 DNA is TGTGCCAGCAGCACCCAGCCCGGGACGGTCTATGGCTACACCTTC. Protein: CASSTQPGTVYGYTF.

V gene TRBV24-1 combines with J gene TRBJ2-7, with 11 bases fitting TRBD1. The V gene's germline CDR1 is KGHDR and CDR2 SFDVKD. The ends lost 4 bases at V and 6 bases at J; junction bases unmatched: 7. The CDR3 contains 15 residues. The CDR3 DNA sequence: TGTGCCACCAGTGACACCGGGACAGGGGGATCCGAGCAGTACTTC. It is translated as CATSDTGTGGSEQYF.

The rearrangement uses TRBV3-1 (or the pseudogene TRBV3-2) and TRBJ1-5, with a tentative D call TRBD1 (5 bases). The V end lost 4 bases, the J end lost 4 bases, and 5 bases lay between the germline ends. Per the germline V gene, CDR1 is LGHDT and CDR2 is YNNKEL (reference sequence). CDR3 length: 12 amino acids. The CDR3 sequence: CASSRQNQPQHF. The CDR3 bases are TGTGCCAGCAGCCGACAGAATCAGCCCCAGCATTTT.

This chain uses TRBV9 with TRBJ2-7, with 10 bases identical to TRBD1. The germline CDR1 and CDR2 sequences are SGDLS and YYNGEE. The CDR3 runs 14 residues. Unmatched junction bases numbered 2, after V lost 3 bases and J lost 2 bases. In nucleotides, the CDR3 is TGTGCCAGCAGCGACGGGACAGGGGCCTACGAGCAGTACTTC. Encoded protein: CASSDGTGAYEQYF.

The chain employs TRBV2 and TRBJ1-1, with unresolved D. The germline V gene encodes CDR1 SNHLY and CDR2 FYNNEI. V lost 4 bases to trimming and J lost 0 bases, with 3 bases between them. The CDR3 is 12 residues long. DNA for the CDR3: TGTGCCAGCAGTGTAGTGAACACTGAAGCTTTCTTT. As protein: CASSVVNTEAFF.

The chain carries TRBV6-1 and TRBJ2-7, with TRBD1 as a possible D gene (6 bases). The CDR3 runs 16 residues. Looked up from germline, CDR1 is MNHNS and CDR2 is SASEGT. V was trimmed by 4 bases and J by 1 base, leaving 17 bases between them. The CDR3 here is CASSAKPGHLSYEQYF. For the CDR3, the DNA is TGTGCCAGCAGTGCGAAACCGGGACATTTATCCTACGAGCAGTACTTC.